A single sample is the source of the 24 T cell receptor beta chains below, sequenced in a study of T cell responses to AZD1222 COVID-19 vaccine. Assay: immunoSEQ multiplex PCR; the TCRdb copy retains only in-frame clones and omits some. The sample has about 150,000 clones, approximately 90% seen once. Specimen: peripheral blood, collected 28 days after the second AZD1222 dose. The source of these receptors is an adult who received the AZD1222 COVID-19 vaccine.

The J gene is TRBJ2-5, the V gene TRBV5-6, with TRBD1 matching 7 bases. V was clipped by 0 bases and J by 5 bases; unmatched bases: 7. The CDR3 contains 15 residues. Germline values: CDR1 SGHDT, CDR2 YYEEEE. The CDR3 coding sequence is TGTGCCAGCAGCTTGGTTAGGGGGCAAAGGGAGACCCAGTACTTC. It codes for CASSLVRGQRETQYF.

This chain links TRBV29-1 with TRBJ2-7, with D hard to call. The CDR3 length is 13 residues. V was cut by 7 bases and J by 6 bases, with 19 bases left in between. Germline values: CDR1 SQVTM, CDR2 ANQGSEA. The CDR3 DNA reads TGCAGCGCTCAAGTAGGGTTTAGTGGCGAGCAGTACTTC. Protein: CSAQVGFSGEQYF.

The rearrangement uses TRBV9 and TRBJ2-5; 12 bases match TRBD2. The CDR3 has 17 residues. Per the germline V gene, CDR1 is SGDLS and CDR2 is YYNGEE. Trimming cost V 4 bases and J 5 bases; bases outside gene matches: 12. The DNA of the CDR3 is TGTGCCAGCAGCCCCGGGGCTAGCGGGAGGGCCTGGGAGACCCAGTACTTC. It is translated as CASSPGASGRAWETQYF. The variable domain in full, with the rest retrieved from reference TRBV9 and TRBJ2-5, is DSGVTQTPKHLITATGQRVTLRCSPRSGDLSVYWYQQSLDQGLQFLIQYYNGEERAKGNILERFSAQQFPDLHSELNLSSLELGDSALYFCASSPGASGRAWETQYFGPGTRLLVL.

V usage is TRBV5-8 and J usage is TRBJ1-1; D possibly corresponds to TRBD1 (5 bases). The CDR3 consists of 14 residues. Trimming took off 0 bases at V and 2 bases at J, with 8 bases between the two ends. Germline V gene data show CDR1 as SGHTS and CDR2 as YDEGEE. In nucleotides, the CDR3 is TGTGCCAGCAGCTTGGGAGGGGATAACACTGAAGCTTTCTTT. This encodes CASSLGGDNTEAFF.

For the CDR3, the DNA is TGTGCCAGCAGCTCGCCGTATGGGGGCGGGGAGACCCAGTACTTC. Protein product: CASSSPYGGGETQYF. The chain employs TRBV11-1 and TRBJ2-5, with TRBD1 as a possible D gene (6 bases). Trimming pared 4 bases from V and 5 bases from J, leaving 17 bases between. The CDR3 has 15 residues. Germline loops: CDR1 SGHAT, CDR2 FQDESV (reference sequence).

The chain links TRBV20-1 to TRBJ2-1; weak D call: TRBD1 (5 bases). Trimming took 3 bases from V and 10 from J, leaving 10 bases between them. The CDR3 extends over 11 amino acids. The germline V gene encodes CDR1 DFQATT and CDR2 SNEGSKA (reference sequence). The CDR3 is CSASTTGEQFF. CDR3 nucleotide sequence: TGCAGTGCTAGTACTACAGGAGAGCAGTTCTTC.

This clone was picked up one time. V and J are TRBV11-2 and TRBJ1-4, with D possibly TRBD1 on 5 matching bases. The V gene's germline CDR1 is SGHAT and CDR2 FQNNGV. Trimming shortened V by 1 base and J by 8 bases, and 17 bases separated the two germline ends. The length of the CDR3 is 16 residues. DNA of the CDR3: TGTGCCAGCAGCTTAGGCCCAGGGTCATCAGGGGAAAAACTGTTTTTT. It specifies CASSLGPGSSGEKLFF.

The V gene is TRBV6-5, the J gene TRBJ2-1; 10 positions match TRBD2. The germline CDR1 and CDR2 sequences are MNHEY and SVGAGI. Losses at the gene ends were 3 bases for V and 6 bases for J; bases not matched to a gene: 2. CDR3 size: 14 residues. CDR3 protein: CASSYLAGANEQFF. The CDR3, as DNA: TGTGCCAGCAGTTATCTAGCGGGAGCCAATGAGCAGTTCTTC.

The V call is TRBV3-1 (or the pseudogene TRBV3-2), the J call TRBJ2-3; TRBD2 matches at 9 bases. V was clipped by 0 bases and J by 0 bases; unmatched bases: 7. Germline-derived CDR1 and CDR2 are LGHDT and YNNKEL (reference sequence). The CDR3 covers 18 residues. The DNA of the CDR3 is TGTGCCAGCAGCCAAGATCAGAGACTAGCGGCCAGCACAGATACGCAGTATTTT. Residues: CASSQDQRLAASTDTQYF.

The chain has TRBV7-9 and TRBJ1-1; D remains ambiguous. Germline values: CDR1 SEHNR, CDR2 FQNEAQ (reference sequence). The V and J ends lost 1 base and 0 bases respectively, with 6 bases between them. This CDR3 region has 14 residues. The CDR3 protein is CASSLDALNTEAFF. The CDR3 bases are TGTGCCAGCAGCTTAGATGCCCTGAACACTGAAGCTTTCTTT. The full variable domain, with the rest looked up from reference TRBV7-9 and TRBJ1-1, is DTGVSQNPRHKITKRGQNVTFRCDPISEHNRLYWYRQTLGQGPEFLTYFQNEAQLEKSRLLSDRFSAERPKGSFSTLEIQRTEQGDSAMYLCASSLDALNTEAFFGQGTRLTVV.

This chain uses TRBV18 with TRBJ2-7; D unresolved. Looked up from germline, CDR1 is KGHSH and CDR2 is LQKENI. V shed 2 bases and J shed 1 base, with 12 bases lying between them. The CDR3 is made up of 15 amino acids. The CDR3 here is CASSPDQALSYEQYF. CDR3 nucleotides: TGTGCCAGCTCACCAGATCAAGCCCTATCCTACGAGCAGTACTTC.

The chain couples TRBV15 to TRBJ2-1; no clear D gene. Germline V CDR1 and CDR2: LNHNV, YYDKDF (reference sequence). CDR3 length equals 14 residues. Trimming took 3 bases from V and 0 from J, leaving 6 bases between them. This CDR3 reads CATSSWGSYNEQFF. The CDR3 DNA reads as TGTGCCACCAGCAGTTGGGGCTCCTACAATGAGCAGTTCTTC.

The V gene is TRBV6-5, the J gene TRBJ2-1; D call uncertain. The V end lost 2 bases, the J end lost 7 bases, and 15 bases lay between the germline ends. Germline V gene lookup returns CDR1 MNHEY and CDR2 SVGAGI. The CDR3 contains 15 residues. CDR3 sequence: CASSYQVGLGNEQFF. The CDR3 nucleotides read TGTGCCAGCAGTTACCAAGTCGGGCTGGGAAATGAGCAGTTCTTC.

J is TRBJ1-3 and V is TRBV7-9; TRBD1 aligns across 8 bases. The CDR3 is 16 amino acids. Germline V CDR1 and CDR2: SEHNR, FQNEAQ (reference sequence). The junction had 6 bases not matched to a gene; V was cut back by 3 bases and J by 2 bases. The CDR3 coding sequence is TGTGCCAGCAGCTTGAGAGACAGGGGCCCTGGAAACACCATATATTTT. This encodes CASSLRDRGPGNTIYF.

The chain recombines TRBV19 with TRBJ1-5; D may be TRBD1 (6 bases). The CDR3 covers 15 residues. Between the trimmed V and J ends, which lost 6 bases and 0 bases, there was a span of 12 bases. Germline lookup yields CDR1 LNHDA and CDR2 SQIVND (reference sequence). CDR3 sequence reads: CASSRTVNSNQPQHF. The CDR3 DNA reads as TGTGCCAGTAGCCGGACAGTAAATAGCAATCAGCCCCAGCATTTT.

V usage is TRBV6-2 or TRBV6-3 and J usage is TRBJ1-5; D is undetermined. Germline lookup yields CDR1 MNHEY and CDR2 SVGEGT. There are 13 residues in the CDR3. V was pared by 6 bases and J by 6 bases, with 12 bases between. CDR3 DNA sequence: TGTGCCAGCAGCACACTTAAAGCTCAGCCCCAGCATTTT. This codes for CASSTLKAQPQHF.

The chain uses TRBV11-2 and TRBJ2-1; no reliable D call. The germline V gene has CDR1 SGHAT and CDR2 FQNNGV. V lost 0 bases, J lost 8 bases, and 14 bases lay in between. The CDR3 covers 15 residues. CDR3 region: CASSLERWMLYEQFF. In nucleotides, the CDR3 is TGTGCCAGCAGCTTAGAACGGTGGATGTTATATGAGCAGTTCTTC.

V and J are TRBV5-5 and TRBJ2-5; no clear D gene. V shed 4 bases and J shed 4 bases, with 11 bases lying between them. This CDR3 region has 13 residues. The germline V gene encodes CDR1 SGHKS and CDR2 YYEKEE (reference sequence). The CDR3 DNA reads as TGTGCCAGCAGCCCCTGGGTCCCAGAGACCCAGTACTTC. Encoded protein: CASSPWVPETQYF.

CDR3 sequence: CASSRTGPSEQYF. CDR3 bases: TGTGCCAGCAGTCGGACAGGGCCGAGCGAGCAGTACTTC. V and J are TRBV6-5 and TRBJ2-7; 8 nucleotides line up with TRBD1. This CDR3 has 13 residues. The germline V gene has CDR1 MNHEY and CDR2 SVGAGI. V lost 5 bases to trimming and J lost 6 bases; unmatched junction nucleotides: 6.

The J gene is TRBJ2-1, the V gene TRBV6-5, with D unresolved. The CDR3 has 15 residues. Germline CDR1 is MNHEY and CDR2 is SVGAGI. V lost 6 bases to trimming and J lost 0 bases, with 12 bases between them. The DNA for the CDR3 is TGTGCCAGCAGAGGTACACCCGTCTCCTACAATGAGCAGTTCTTC. Encoded protein: CASRGTPVSYNEQFF.

V is TRBV6-5 and J is TRBJ2-1; D unresolved. With 7 bases removed from V and 13 bases from J, the gap between germline ends came to 14 bases. The CDR3 consists of 11 residues. Germline-derived CDR1 and CDR2 are MNHEY and SVGAGI. The CDR3 DNA reads as TGTGCCAGCACCGACGGATTACTTCAGTTCTTC. This translates into CASTDGLLQFF.

This sequence joins TRBV6-5 and TRBJ1-4; D is uncertain. The germline CDR1 and CDR2 sequences are MNHEY and SVGAGI. The CDR3 extends over 13 amino acids. The germline V and J ends were trimmed by 3 bases and 7 bases, with 9 bases remaining between them. CDR3 protein: CASSYRRVEKLFF. Here the CDR3 DNA reads TGTGCCAGCAGTTATCGCCGGGTTGAAAAACTGTTTTTT.

The chain has TRBV28 and TRBJ1-2; 9 bases agree with TRBD1. The trim removed 7 bases at V and 4 bases at J, leaving 7 bases unmatched. The CDR3 covers 14 residues. Germline CDR1 MDHEN, CDR2 SYDVKM. The CDR3 protein is CASTPDRGVYGYTF. CDR3 coding DNA: TGTGCCAGCACCCCTGACAGGGGGGTCTATGGCTACACCTTC.

This clone was detected once. J is TRBJ1-2 and V is TRBV7-2, with D unresolved. Trimming took 5 bases from V and 1 from J, leaving 5 bases between them. Looked up from germline, CDR1 is SGHTA and CDR2 is FQGNSA. This CDR3 region has 12 residues. The CDR3 nucleotides are TGTGCCAGCAGCGGCAGTAACTATGGCTACACCTTC. Protein sequence: CASSGSNYGYTF. The whole variable domain, filled in from reference TRBV7-2 and TRBJ1-2, reads GAGVSQSPSNKVTEKGKDVELRCDPISGHTALYWYRQSLGQGLEFLIYFQGNSAPDKSGLPSDRFSAERTGGSVSTLTIQRTQQEDSAVYLCASSGSNYGYTFGSGTRLTVV.